Listed below are T cell receptor beta chains from one sample, sequenced in a study of blood T cells in healthy people across ages. One entry per CDR3 protein results from TCRdb running MiXCR on the 5' RACE reads. The data hold 700,000 or so distinct CDR3 sequences, with about 20% observed a single time. The sample consisted of blood. The source of these receptors is a man in his sixties or seventies in good health. Each CDR3 is given with its conserved first and last residue. A D gene is named only where the DNA matches it firmly. Not all rows give a size; the values are once, few, many and, for expanded clones, a class.

v_call	clone_size	j_call	d_call	cdr3_nt	cdr3_aa
TRBV19	NA	TRBJ1-1	NA	TGTGCCAGTAGTATGACCCAGATGGGCACTGAAGCTTTCTTT	CASSMTQMGTEAFF
TRBV10-2	few	TRBJ1-1	NA	TGCGCCAGCAGTGATTTGCGGAGGGGGACTGAAGCTTTCTTT	CASSDLRRGTEAFF
TRBV20-1	few	TRBJ2-1	TRBD2	TGCAGTGCCCTTAGCGGGAGGGGCGTTAGTAATGAGCAGTTCTTC	CSALSGRGVSNEQFF
TRBV4-3	few	TRBJ1-2	TRBD1	TGCGCCAGCAGCCAACAGACAGGGCGGGTAGATGGCTACACCTTC	CASSQQTGRVDGYTF
TRBV3-1	many	TRBJ1-5	NA	TGTGCCAGCAGCCAGGACCCTTTAGGGCGGCAGCCCCAGCATTTT	CASSQDPLGRQPQHF
TRBV12-3/TRBV12-4	NA	TRBJ2-3	TRBD2	TGTGCCAGCAGTAAGACTAGCGGGATTGCAGATACGCAGTATTTT	CASSKTSGIADTQYF
TRBV4-1	NA	TRBJ2-4	NA	TGCGCCAGCAGCCAAGATTACGGGGGCATTCAGTACTTC	CASSQDYGGIQYF
TRBV7-8	NA	TRBJ2-1	NA	TGTGCCAGCAGCTCGCTAGCCGACAATGAGCAGTTCTTC	CASSSLADNEQFF
TRBV5-1	few	TRBJ1-1	NA	TGCGCCAGCAGCGAGGGGATGAACACTGAAGCTTTCTTT	CASSEGMNTEAFF
TRBV14	NA	TRBJ2-1	NA	TGTGCCAGCAGCCAAGATATCAGGCGGAGTTACAATGAGCAGTTCTTC	CASSQDIRRSYNEQFF
TRBV27	NA	TRBJ2-1	TRBD2	TGTGCCAGCAGCAGTTTTGGGGGGGAGGGTCCGGCTGAGCAGTTCTTC	CASSSFGGEGPAEQFF
TRBV28	NA	TRBJ1-6	NA	TGTGCCAGCAATCAGGTTAGGGATTCACCCCTCCACTTT	CASNQVRDSPLHF
TRBV12-3/TRBV12-4	few	TRBJ1-3	NA	TGTGCCAGCAGTTTTGGAGGGAGAGGAAACACCATATATTTT	CASSFGGRGNTIYF
TRBV3-1	NA	TRBJ2-3	NA	TGTGCCAGCAGCCCAGGGGAGAGAGGGACAGATACGCAGTATTTT	CASSPGERGTDTQYF
TRBV6-2/TRBV6-3	NA	TRBJ2-7	NA	TGTGCCAGCAGTTACTCGAGGGACGGAAGCTCCTACGAGCAGTACTTC	CASSYSRDGSSYEQYF
TRBV20-1	NA	TRBJ2-5	TRBD1	TGCAGTGTTCCCCCCGCGGACAGGGAGAAAGAGACCCAGTACTTC	CSVPPADREKETQYF
TRBV7-2	few	TRBJ2-1	NA	TGTGCCAGCAGCTTAGGTTGGATTCAGTTCTTC	CASSLGWIQFF
TRBV20-1	NA	TRBJ2-3	NA	TGCAGTACCCCCCGGGGCCCCTACACAGATACGCAGTATTTT	CSTPRGPYTDTQYF
TRBV29-1	NA	TRBJ2-1	NA	TGCAGCGTTGACAGGTATAGGGGGTACAATGAGCAGTTCTTC	CSVDRYRGYNEQFF
TRBV20-1	many	TRBJ2-1	NA	TGCAGTGCTAGAGATACAGGAGGGCCAGGGGGAAATGAGCAGTTCTTC	CSARDTGGPGGNEQFF
TRBV16	few	TRBJ1-6	NA	TGTGCCAGCAGCCATAGGGTCTTGGACTCACCCCTCCACTTT	CASSHRVLDSPLHF
TRBV28	NA	TRBJ2-5	NA	TGTGCCAGCAGGTCCGGGGCCTCCCAGACCCAGTACTTC	CASRSGASQTQYF
TRBV5-5	few	TRBJ1-1	NA	TGTGCCAGCAGGGGTAGGGTCGAGAATACTGAAGCTTTCTTT	CASRGRVENTEAFF
TRBV29-1	NA	TRBJ2-5	NA	TGCAGCGCCCACCGGGGGGCTCAAGAGACCCAGTACTTC	CSAHRGAQETQYF
TRBV4-1	NA	TRBJ2-3	NA	TGCGCCAGCCGCCAAGCGCTCTTTCCCCAAGGCGGCGGCACAGATACGCAGTATTTT	CASRQALFPQGGGTDTQYF
TRBV7-9	NA	TRBJ2-2	NA	TGTGCCAGCAGCCCCCCTACTAACACCGGGGAGCTGTTTTTT	CASSPPTNTGELFF
TRBV24-1	NA	TRBJ1-1	NA	TGTGCCACCAAACAGGGACGTGGGACTGAAGCTTTCTTT	CATKQGRGTEAFF
TRBV29-1	many	TRBJ1-1	NA	TGCAGCGTTCGGACAGACCCGAACACTGAAGCTTTCTTT	CSVRTDPNTEAFF
TRBV6-2/TRBV6-3	NA	TRBJ2-1	TRBD2	TGTGCCAGCAGTTACGCAGGAGGCGGCGCTGGACTAGCGGGTTTAATGGTGGGGGAGCAGTTCTTC	CASSYAGGGAGLAGLMVGEQFF
TRBV6-5	NA	TRBJ2-3	NA	TGTGCCAGCAGTCTTAACCAACCAGGGGCCGGCACAGATACGCAGTATTTT	CASSLNQPGAGTDTQYF
TRBV6-5	NA	TRBJ1-5	TRBD1	TGTGCCAGCAGCCGGGACAGGGGGCAGCAGCCCCAGCATTTT	CASSRDRGQQPQHF
TRBV28	few	TRBJ1-1	NA	TGTGCCTCGAGGGGGGCGCCCCACACTGAAGCTTTCTTT	CASRGAPHTEAFF
TRBV7-2	NA	TRBJ2-7	TRBD2	TGTGCCAGCAGCTTAGCAGCTAGCGGGGGGGGTAGCTACGAGCAGTACTTC	CASSLAASGGGSYEQYF
TRBV28	few	TRBJ2-5	TRBD1	TGTGCCAGCAGTTGGACAGGGGTTAGGGGGACCCAGTACTTC	CASSWTGVRGTQYF
TRBV3-1	NA	TRBJ2-7	NA	TGTGCCAGCAGCCAAGGGGCCAGGGCCAACGAGCAGTACTTC	CASSQGARANEQYF
TRBV7-2	NA	TRBJ2-3	TRBD2	TGTGCCAGCAGCTTTCGCGCGGGAGGGGCAGATACGCAGTATTTT	CASSFRAGGADTQYF
TRBV6-4	few	TRBJ2-1	TRBD2	TGTGCCAGCAGCCGGACTAGCGGGGTTTCCAATGAGCAGTTCTTC	CASSRTSGVSNEQFF
TRBV15	few	TRBJ1-4	NA	TGTGCCACCAGCAGAGATGTTGAAAAACTGTTTTTT	CATSRDVEKLFF
TRBV7-2	many	TRBJ2-3	TRBD2	TGTGCCAGCAGCTTAAATTGGGGTTTAGAAGCGGGACCTGATACGCAGTATTTT	CASSLNWGLEAGPDTQYF
TRBV29-1	NA	TRBJ2-3	NA	TGCAGCGAAGGTACCCGCCTCACAGATACGCAGTATTTT	CSEGTRLTDTQYF
TRBV7-2	few	TRBJ2-7	TRBD1	TGTGCCAGCAGTCGAGGATCCCCGGGACAGGGAAAGTTTCAGCAGTACTTC	CASSRGSPGQGKFQQYF
TRBV6-2/TRBV6-3	NA	TRBJ2-4	TRBD2	TGTGCCAGCAGTTACTCCTCTAGCGGGGCGACCAAAAACATTCAGTACTTC	CASSYSSSGATKNIQYF
TRBV5-1	NA	TRBJ1-5	TRBD1	TGCGCCAGCAGCTTATCCGGGACAGGGGGCGGGAATCAGCCCCAGCATTTT	CASSLSGTGGGNQPQHF
TRBV4-3	NA	TRBJ2-2	TRBD2	TGCGCCAGCAGCCAAGAGGGACTAGCGGGAGTGCACGGGGAGCTGTTTTTT	CASSQEGLAGVHGELFF
TRBV5-1	NA	TRBJ2-1	TRBD1	TGCGCCAGCATGCTGTCAGGGGGCGGAAATGAGCAGTTCTTC	CASMLSGGGNEQFF
TRBV5-1	NA	TRBJ1-4	NA	TGCGCCAGCAGCTTGGGGATAACACAGGGATCAACTAATGGAAAACTGTTTTTT	CASSLGITQGSTNGKLFF